This TCR beta chain stems from a study of T cell responses to AZD1222 COVID-19 vaccine. Broader study findings: Dominant CD4 TCR responses targeted spike regions 160-218 and 743-854.

Pooled samples include second doses given at about 4 or 12 weeks. Profiled with immunoSEQ multiplex PCR; TCRdb holds only in-frame clones, not every one. The sample holds under 150,000 clones; roughly 89% are singletons and the top ten take 1% to 1.3%. As concerns this clone: Its cognate antigen is unknown.

The CDR3 sequence is 14 residues long. The V and J ends lost 3 bases and 0 bases respectively, with 7 bases between them. The germline V gene encodes CDR1 MNHEY and CDR2 SMNVEV (reference sequence). This sequence originates from an adult who received the AZD1222 COVID-19 vaccine. This material consisted of peripheral blood, taken 28 days after the second AZD1222 dose. The chain couples TRBV27 to TRBJ2-3, with D unresolved. The CDR3 spells CASSFTISTDTQYF. The CDR3 region has the DNA TGTGCCAGCAGTTTCACCATTAGCACAGATACGCAGTATTTT.